These 14 T cell receptor beta chains originate from one sample sequenced in a study of cytomegalovirus exposure and HLA in healthy donors. A multiplex PCR was run with 60 Vbeta primers and 13 Jbeta primers. The data were produced by immunoSEQ multiplex PCR, yet TCRdb's version contains in-frame clones alone and is incomplete. The table records under 40,000 clones, about 80% of them present only once. Source material: PBMCs. Receptor source: a male donor in good health and CMV-seronegative.

This clone was picked up a small number of times. The rearrangement joins TRBV6-5 to TRBJ1-2, with TRBD1 matching over 12 bases. The CDR3 is 14 residues long. The junction had 4 bases not matched to a gene; V was cut back by 7 bases and J by 4 bases. Germline V gene sequence: CDR1 MNHEY, CDR2 SVGAGI. CDR3 protein: CASTGTGGIYGYTF. The CDR3, as DNA: TGTGCCAGCACCGGGACAGGGGGCATCTATGGCTACACCTTC.

The V and J genes are TRBV6-6 and TRBJ1-1; weak D call: TRBD1 (6 bases). CDR1 is MNHNY and CDR2 is SVGAGI in the germline V gene (reference sequence). The CDR3 totals 11 residues. Trimming pared 4 bases from V and 8 bases from J, leaving 8 bases between. This chain's CDR3 is CASSLQGEAFF. The CDR3, as DNA: TGTGCCAGCAGTTTGCAGGGGGAAGCTTTCTTT.

The chain joins TRBV4-2 to TRBJ2-2; TRBD2 matches 9 bases. Germline lookup yields CDR1 LGHNA and CDR2 YNFKEQ. V shed 3 bases and J 2 bases; nucleotides not matched to a gene: 4. This CDR3 contains 16 residues. DNA of the CDR3: TGTGCCAGCAGCCATCGCGGGGGGGTTAACACCGGGGAGCTGTTTTTT. Protein: CASSHRGGVNTGELFF.

This sequence joins TRBV9 and TRBJ1-4, with 8 bases lining up with TRBD1. This CDR3 region has 16 residues. Germline V lookup: CDR1 SGDLS, CDR2 YYNGEE. The V segment lost 0 bases and the J segment 7 bases; nucleotides outside the gene matches: 8. The CDR3 nucleotides read TGTGCCAGCAGCGTAGGTGCTCAGGGGGCTGGTGAAAAACTGTTTTTT. Protein sequence: CASSVGAQGAGEKLFF. Full variable domain (outside the CDR3, taken from reference TRBV9 and TRBJ1-4): DSGVTQTPKHLITATGQRVTLRCSPRSGDLSVYWYQQSLDQGLQFLIQYYNGEERAKGNILERFSAQQFPDLHSELNLSSLELGDSALYFCASSVGAQGAGEKLFFGSGTQLSVL.

The chain recombines TRBV5-6 with TRBJ1-1; possibly TRBD1 for D (6 bases). Deletions cut 4 bases from V and 9 bases from J, with 13 bases between. Germline V gene sequence: CDR1 SGHDT, CDR2 YYEEEE. The CDR3 is 12 residues long. CDR3 DNA sequence: TGTGCCAGCAGCCCGGGGGGCGCTCAAGCTTTCTTT. Protein product: CASSPGGAQAFF.

V gene TRBV7-8 combines with J gene TRBJ2-7; TRBD2 matches 7 bases. The germline gives CDR1 SGHVS, CDR2 FQNEAQ. The ends lost 7 bases at V and 3 bases at J; junction bases unmatched: 15. The CDR3 is 16 amino acids. Written as DNA, the CDR3 is TGTGCCAGCAAAGGACAACCGGGACCGGGGGGCTACGAGCAGTACTTC. Protein product: CASKGQPGPGGYEQYF.

The sample holds one count of this clone. The chain recombines TRBV28 with TRBJ1-1, with D possibly matching TRBD1 (6 bases). Trimming shortened V by 6 bases and J by 4 bases, and 24 bases separated the two germline ends. The CDR3 totals 17 residues. Germline CDR1 is MDHEN and CDR2 is SYDVKM. The CDR3 sequence: CASRIRGAYSYRTEAFF. The CDR3 bases are TGTGCCAGCAGAATCCGGGGGGCTTATAGTTACCGCACTGAAGCTTTCTTT.

The chain joins TRBV30 to TRBJ2-3; no definite D call. CDR1 GTSNPN and CDR2 SVGIG come from the germline V gene (reference sequence). Between the trimmed V and J ends, which lost 0 bases and 5 bases, there was a span of 12 bases. The CDR3 has 14 amino acids. The CDR3 DNA reads as TGTGCCTGGAGTGTAGGTGTAGACTTAGATACGCAGTATTTT. This encodes CAWSVGVDLDTQYF.

The chain joins TRBV25-1 to TRBJ2-1, with D possibly being TRBD2 (6 bases). Trimming pared 3 bases from V and 1 base from J, leaving 10 bases between. There are 15 residues in the CDR3. From germline, CDR1 is MGHDK and CDR2 SYGVNS. The DNA for the CDR3 is TGTGCCAGCAGTGAGACTAGGCGGTCCTACAATGAGCAGTTCTTC. Translation: CASSETRRSYNEQFF.

This clone was seen a few times. This sequence joins TRBV5-4 and TRBJ2-2; unclear D gene. Germline CDR1 SGHNT, CDR2 YYREEE (reference sequence). This CDR3 contains 14 residues. V shed 4 bases and J shed 1 base, with 8 bases lying between them. The CDR3 DNA is TGTGCCAGCAGCATGGAACTGAACACCGGGGAGCTGTTTTTT. As protein: CASSMELNTGELFF. Variable domain in full (rest from reference TRBV5-4 and TRBJ2-2): ETGVTQSPTHLIKTRGQQVTLRCSSQSGHNTVSWYQQALGQGPQFIFQYYREEENGRGNFPPRFSGLQFPNYSSELNVNALELDDSALYLCASSMELNTGELFFGEGSRLTVL.

A single count supports this clone. The chain couples TRBV28 to TRBJ1-2; 7 nucleotides align to TRBD1. Germline assignment: CDR1 MDHEN and CDR2 SYDVKM. The CDR3 runs 14 residues. With V trimmed by 6 bases and J by 0 bases, 4 bases remained unmatched. The CDR3 sequence is CASRMTGTNYGYTF. In DNA form, the CDR3 reads TGTGCCAGCAGAATGACAGGGACTAACTATGGCTACACCTTC.

This rearrangement joins TRBV11-3 to TRBJ2-1, with 10 bases lining up with TRBD2. The CDR3 runs 18 residues. Germline lookup yields CDR1 SGHNT and CDR2 YENEEA. V was pared by 0 bases and J by 5 bases, with 10 bases of the junction left unmatched. The CDR3 DNA sequence: TGTGCCAGCAGCTTAGAAGGGCGGGGGACTAGCGAAAACAATGAGCAGTTCTTC. It codes for CASSLEGRGTSENNEQFF.

The rearrangement uses TRBV2 and TRBJ2-3, with D perhaps matching TRBD2 (5 bases). CDR1 is SNHLY and CDR2 is FYNNEI in the germline V gene. The CDR3 loop spans 14 amino acids. V dropped 7 bases and J dropped 0 bases, with 11 bases sitting between them. DNA for the CDR3: TGTGCCAGCAAGTCAGGACTCAGCACAGATACGCAGTATTTT. Translated: CASKSGLSTDTQYF.

This rearrangement joins TRBV28 to TRBJ1-5, with D possibly matching TRBD1 (5 bases). The CDR3 has 15 residues. V shed 3 bases and J shed 0 bases, with 9 bases lying between them. Germline V gene sequence: CDR1 MDHEN, CDR2 SYDVKM. CDR3 loop: CASSLGGNSNQPQHF. CDR3 coding DNA: TGTGCCAGCAGTTTGGGGGGGAATAGCAATCAGCCCCAGCATTTT. Filled out from reference TRBV28 and TRBJ1-5, the complete variable domain reads DVKVTQSSRYLVKRTGEKVFLECVQDMDHENMFWYRQDPGLGLRLIYFSYDVKMKEKGDIPEGYSVSREKKERFSLILESASTNQTSMYLCASSLGGNSNQPQHFGDGTRLSIL.